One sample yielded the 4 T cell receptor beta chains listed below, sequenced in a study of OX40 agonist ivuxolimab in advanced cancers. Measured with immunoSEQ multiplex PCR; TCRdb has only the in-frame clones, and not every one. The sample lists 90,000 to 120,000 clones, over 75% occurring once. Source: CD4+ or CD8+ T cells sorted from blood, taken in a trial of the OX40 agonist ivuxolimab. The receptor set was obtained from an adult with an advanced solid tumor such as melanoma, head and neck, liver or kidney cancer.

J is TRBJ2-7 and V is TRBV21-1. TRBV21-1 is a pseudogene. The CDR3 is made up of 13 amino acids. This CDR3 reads CASSSAVPRIEYF. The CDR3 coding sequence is TGTGCCAGCAGCAGTGCCGTCCCCCGAATCGAGTACTTC.

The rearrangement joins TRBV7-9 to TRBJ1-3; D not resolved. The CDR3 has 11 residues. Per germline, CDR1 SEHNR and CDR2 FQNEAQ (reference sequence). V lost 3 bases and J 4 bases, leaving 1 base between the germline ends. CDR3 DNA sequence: TGTGCCAGCAGCTTGGGAAACACCATATATTTT. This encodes CASSLGNTIYF.

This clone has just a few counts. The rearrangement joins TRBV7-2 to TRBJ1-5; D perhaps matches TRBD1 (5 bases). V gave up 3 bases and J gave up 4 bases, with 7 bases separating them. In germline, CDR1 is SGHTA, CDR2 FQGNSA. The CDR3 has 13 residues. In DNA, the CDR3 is TGTGCCAGCAGCTTTCAGGGAAATCAGCCCCAGCATTTT. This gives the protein CASSFQGNQPQHF.

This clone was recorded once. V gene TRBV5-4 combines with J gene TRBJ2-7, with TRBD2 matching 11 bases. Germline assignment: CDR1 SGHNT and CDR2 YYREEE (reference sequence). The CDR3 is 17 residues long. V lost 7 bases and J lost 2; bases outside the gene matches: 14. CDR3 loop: CASARGGTSGRPYEQYF. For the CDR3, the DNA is TGTGCCAGCGCTCGAGGAGGGACTAGCGGCCGACCCTACGAGCAGTACTTC.